This T cell receptor (beta chain) comes out of a study of cytomegalovirus exposure and HLA in healthy donors. PCR amplification relied on 60 Vbeta primers (plus 13 Jbeta primers). Only in-frame clones appear in the TCRdb table, and some are missing; sequencing was by immunoSEQ multiplex PCR. The sample includes 120,000 to 150,000 clones, around 83% of them seen just once. The receptor was derived from a male donor in good health and CMV-seropositive. Sequencing input: PBMCs.

CDR3 sequence: CASSPGTLNTEAFF. CDR3 in DNA: TGTGCCAGCAGTCCTGGGACACTGAACACTGAAGCTTTCTTT. The V call is TRBV27, the J call TRBJ1-1; D is possibly TRBD1 (6 bases). In germline, CDR1 is MNHEY, CDR2 SMNVEV (reference sequence). Trimming removed 5 bases from V and 0 bases from J, with 10 bases in between. The CDR3 totals 14 residues.